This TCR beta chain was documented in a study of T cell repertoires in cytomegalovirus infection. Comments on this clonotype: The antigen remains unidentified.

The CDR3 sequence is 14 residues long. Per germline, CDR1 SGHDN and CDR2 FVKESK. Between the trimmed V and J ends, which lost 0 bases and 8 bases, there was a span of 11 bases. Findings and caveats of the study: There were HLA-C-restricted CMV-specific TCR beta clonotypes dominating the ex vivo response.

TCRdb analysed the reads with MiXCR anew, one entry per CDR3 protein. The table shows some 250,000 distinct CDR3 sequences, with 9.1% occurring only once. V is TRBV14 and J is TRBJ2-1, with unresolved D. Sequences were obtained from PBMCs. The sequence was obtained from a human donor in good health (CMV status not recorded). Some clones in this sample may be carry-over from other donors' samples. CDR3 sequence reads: CASSQDGLVDEQFF. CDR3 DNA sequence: TGTGCCAGCAGCCAAGATGGGCTAGTCGATGAGCAGTTCTTC.